One and the same sample provided the 10 T cell receptor beta chains below, sequenced in a study of control samples from healthy donors and cancer patients. Sequencing was performed with immunoSEQ multiplex PCR; in TCRdb, only in-frame clones are kept and a portion is missing. In the table there are around 41,000 clones, around 82% of which are singletons. Sequencing was done on a sample of PBMCs. The receptors originated from a woman in her sixties with lung cancer.

The chain couples TRBV30 to TRBJ1-2; D gene unclear. CDR3 size: 11 residues. The V gene lost 0 bases and the J gene lost 7 bases, with 6 bases spanning the gap. Germline V gene sequence: CDR1 GTSNPN, CDR2 SVGIG (reference sequence). The CDR3 DNA reads as TGTGCCTGGAGTGTAGGAAGTGGCTACACCTTC. It is translated as CAWSVGSGYTF.

This chain links TRBV19 with TRBJ2-5, with TRBD2 matching over 16 bases. The CDR3 consists of 17 residues. V was clipped by 3 bases and J by 6 bases; unmatched bases: 7. Per the germline V gene, CDR1 is LNHDA and CDR2 is SQIVND (reference sequence). CDR3 loop: CASSMGLAGGPGKTQYF. As DNA, the CDR3 is TGTGCCAGTAGTATGGGACTAGCGGGAGGGCCAGGAAAGACCCAGTACTTC.

V gene TRBV5-1 combines with J gene TRBJ2-5; D is unresolved. The CDR3 is made up of 14 amino acids. Germline assignment: CDR1 SGHRS and CDR2 YFSETQ. V was cut by 4 bases and J by 1 base, with 11 bases left in between. The chain's CDR3 is CASSPRTSQETQYF. For the CDR3, the DNA is TGCGCCAGCAGCCCAAGGACCTCCCAAGAGACCCAGTACTTC. Complete variable domain (other parts from reference TRBV5-1 and TRBJ2-5): KAGVTQTPRYLIKTRGQQVTLSCSPISGHRSVSWYQQTPGQGLQFLFEYFSETQRNKGNFPGRFSGRQFSNSRSEMNVSTLELGDSALYLCASSPRTSQETQYFGPGTRLLVL.

The chain couples TRBV7-9 to TRBJ2-7, with D possibly matching TRBD1 (6 bases). Germline V lookup: CDR1 SEHNR, CDR2 FQNEAQ (reference sequence). V was pared by 5 bases and J by 2 bases, with 13 bases between. CDR3 length: 14 residues. CDR3 in DNA: TGTGCCAGCAGCGCCGGGACATCTACCTACGAGCAGTACTTC. It specifies CASSAGTSTYEQYF.

The chain has TRBV6-2 or TRBV6-3 and TRBJ2-7; D is perhaps TRBD2 (5 bases). The ends were cut back, 4 bases at V and 8 bases at J, with 21 bases in the middle. The CDR3 has 15 amino acids. From germline, CDR1 is MNHEY and CDR2 SVGEGT. The DNA of the CDR3 is TGTGCCAGCAGTTCTCGCCTTGCGGCTGGGGAGAAGCAGTACTTC. It specifies CASSSRLAAGEKQYF.

This clone was picked up one time. The V and J genes are TRBV14 and TRBJ2-3, with D maybe TRBD1 (5 bases). Per germline, CDR1 SGHDN and CDR2 FVKESK. Trimming left V 5 bases short and J 2 bases short, with 14 bases between. There are 15 residues in the CDR3. CDR3 loop: CASSFGHFFTDTQYF. The CDR3 nucleotides are TGTGCCAGCAGCTTCGGACATTTCTTCACAGATACGCAGTATTTT.

The V call is TRBV25-1, the J call TRBJ2-1; D remains ambiguous. This CDR3 is 12 amino acids long. CDR1 and CDR2 (germline): MGHDK, SYGVNS. Trimming removed 4 bases from V and 3 bases from J, with 4 bases in between. The CDR3 spells CASSGDYNEQFF. CDR3 in DNA: TGTGCCAGCAGTGGGGACTACAATGAGCAGTTCTTC.

The chain carries TRBV4-3 and TRBJ2-1; 9 bases are a match to TRBD2. Germline V lookup: CDR1 LGHNA, CDR2 YSLEER. With V trimmed by 5 bases and J by 5 bases, 4 bases remained unmatched. There are 14 residues in the CDR3. The DNA of the CDR3 is TGCGCCAGCAGCACAGCGGGAGGAAACAATGAGCAGTTCTTC. Its translation is CASSTAGGNNEQFF.

V is TRBV6-5 and J is TRBJ1-2; TRBD1 is a possible D gene (6 bases). Trimming stripped 2 bases from V and 8 bases from J, with 9 bases between. Germline loops: CDR1 MNHEY, CDR2 SVGAGI. CDR3 length: 12 amino acids. CDR3 loop: CASSYRGEGYTF. CDR3 nucleotide sequence: TGTGCCAGCAGTTACAGGGGGGAAGGCTACACCTTC.

This clone was detected once. The V and J genes are TRBV6-1 and TRBJ1-1; D remains unclear. V lost 5 bases and J 3 bases, leaving 13 bases between the germline ends. The CDR3 is 14 residues long. Germline V CDR1 and CDR2: MNHNS, SASEGT. In DNA, the CDR3 is TGTGCCAGCAGTCCAGACAAGGACCACACTGAAGCTTTCTTT. Translating gives CASSPDKDHTEAFF.